This entry describes one TCR beta chain. This clone was seen once. Its antigen is still unknown. One base away there is no much larger clone; base qualities are not given. A FACSAria II was used to sort memory CD4+ T cells, defined as single viable CD3+CD4+CD8-CD45RO+ cells. CMV serostatus was determined using a Roche Elecsys assay that detects serum IgG against CMV pp150, pp28, p38 and p52. After thawing, total CD4+ T cells were enriched by positive selection with CD4 magnetic microbeads. The samples came from a different study that was designed specifically to examine the CD4+ T cell memory repertoire. Peripheral blood mononuclear cells were isolated and cryopreserved according to standard operating procedures, and serum was kept at -80 degrees C. Staining used CD3-PerCP (BW264/56), CD4-APC (RPA-T4), CD45RO-PE (UCHT1) and CD8-Pacific Orange (3B5) antibodies, with Sytox blue excluding non-viable cells.

The sample is drawn from a study of memory CD4+ T cells and cytomegalovirus serostatus (dated by TCRdb to between 2018 and 2020). About the study as a whole: The roughly 35 healthy Belgian adults in the cohort included 9 who were CMV seropositive and roughly 25 who were CMV seronegative. To replicate a published TCR-based CMV serostatus classifier, the study sequenced CD4+ memory TCRbeta repertoires from a Belgian cohort whose cytomegalovirus serostatus was known. What the study reported, not specific to this receptor: For predicting CMV serostatus, the median bootstrapped AUC was about 0.94 using the original framework and about 0.9 using a US-trained random forest. Unlike the original study, which covered naive and memory CD4+ and CD8+ populations, the Belgian study sequenced only CD4+CD45RO+ memory cells. Of about 180 previously reported CMV-associated TCRbeta sequences, 67 appeared in the CD4+ memory repertoires, each in one to five individuals. On the Belgian cohort, the classifier built on the original framework reached a median bootstrapped AUC of about 0.95, with a 95% CI of 0.76-1.00. Results were interpreted as suggesting that the CMV-associated TCR signature is largely present in the CD4+ memory repertoire.

The CDR3 holds 15 amino acids from the cysteine to the phenylalanine. Only the CDR3 part of the read is kept: 45 bases, read in frame from the first base. The trim is 3 bases for V and 5 bases for J, with a gap of 12 bases between the germline ends. Based on the germline V gene, the CDR1 and CDR2 sequences are SGHDT and YYEEEE. The Quick-DNA Microprep Kit was used to extract genomic DNA from the sorted cells. Amplification of TCRbeta DNA was done with the immunoSEQ hsTCRbeta kit, following the protocol from the manufacturer. TCRbeta libraries were sequenced on an Illumina MiSeq instrument. The authors processed their data as follows. Once out-of-frame sequences had been removed, about 2,000,000 distinct TCRbeta sequences were left, which works out to an average of around 67,000 per individual. Each individual was scored using the number of 160 or so previously reported CMV-associated TCRbeta sequences that the individual carried and the total number of productive distinct TCRbeta sequences. A beta-binomial model was reimplemented in Python, and random forests from scikit-learn, run with default parameters, were trained on data from the US cohort. Classifier performance on the Belgian cohort was reported as the median AUC with percentile confidence intervals calculated over 10,000 bootstrap iterations. TCRdb's version of the immuneACCESS table is confined to in-frame rearrangements and falls short of the full clone set. An unresolved V gene accounts for under half of the shortfall where checked; the remainder is of unknown origin. V, J and clone size are taken as reported in that table, and D and trimming were inferred from the DNA itself. The sample records roughly 54,000 clones, around 78% of which are singletons. The ten largest clones represent more than 1.5% of the sample.

The sequence derives from an adult in good health and CMV-seronegative. Sequenced material: memory CD4+ T cells from blood. Rearrangement joined TRBV5-6 to TRBJ1-6, with an unclear D gene assignment. The CDR3 protein sequence reads: CASSYRPLNNSPLHF. The DNA reads TGTGCCAGCAGCTATAGACCCCTCAATAATTCACCCCTCCACTTT.